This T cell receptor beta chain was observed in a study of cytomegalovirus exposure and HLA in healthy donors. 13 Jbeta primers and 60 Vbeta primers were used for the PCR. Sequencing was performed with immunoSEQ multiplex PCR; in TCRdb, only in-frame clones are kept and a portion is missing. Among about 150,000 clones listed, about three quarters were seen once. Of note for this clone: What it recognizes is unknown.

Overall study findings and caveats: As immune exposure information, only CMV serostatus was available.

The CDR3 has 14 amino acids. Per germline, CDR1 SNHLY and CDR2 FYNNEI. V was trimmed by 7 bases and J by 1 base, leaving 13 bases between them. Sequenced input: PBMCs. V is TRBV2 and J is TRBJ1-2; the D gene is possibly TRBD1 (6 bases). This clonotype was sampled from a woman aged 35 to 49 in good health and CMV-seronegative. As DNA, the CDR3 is TGTGCCAGCAACGGACAGACCTATAACTATGGCTACACCTTC. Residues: CASNGQTYNYGYTF.